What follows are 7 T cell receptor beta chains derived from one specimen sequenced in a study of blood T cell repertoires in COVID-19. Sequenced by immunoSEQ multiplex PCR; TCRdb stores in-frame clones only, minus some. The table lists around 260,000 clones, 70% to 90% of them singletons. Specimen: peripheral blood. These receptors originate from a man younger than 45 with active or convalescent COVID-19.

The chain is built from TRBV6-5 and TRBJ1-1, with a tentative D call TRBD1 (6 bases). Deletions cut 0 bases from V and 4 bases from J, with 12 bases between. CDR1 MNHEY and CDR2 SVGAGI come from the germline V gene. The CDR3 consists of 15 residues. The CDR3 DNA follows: TGTGCCAGCAGTTACTCATCAGGGGCGAGCACTGAAGCTTTCTTT. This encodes CASSYSSGASTEAFF.

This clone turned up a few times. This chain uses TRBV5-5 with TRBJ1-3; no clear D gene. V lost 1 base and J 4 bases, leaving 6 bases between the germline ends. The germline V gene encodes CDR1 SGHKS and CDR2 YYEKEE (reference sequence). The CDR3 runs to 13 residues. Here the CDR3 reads CASSLRGGNTIYF. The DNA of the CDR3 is TGTGCCAGCAGCTTGCGCGGAGGAAACACCATATATTTT.

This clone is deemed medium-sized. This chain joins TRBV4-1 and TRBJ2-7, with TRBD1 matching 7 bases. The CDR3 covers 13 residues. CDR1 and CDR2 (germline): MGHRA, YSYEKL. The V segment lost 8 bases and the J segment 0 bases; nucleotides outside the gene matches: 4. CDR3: CASRPGGSYEQYF. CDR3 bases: TGCGCCAGCCGACCAGGGGGCTCCTACGAGCAGTACTTC.

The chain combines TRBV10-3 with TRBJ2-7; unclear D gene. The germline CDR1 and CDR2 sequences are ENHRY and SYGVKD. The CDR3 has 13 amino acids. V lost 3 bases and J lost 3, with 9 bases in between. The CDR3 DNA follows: TGTGCCATCAGTGAAAGTGACATCTACGAGCAGTACTTC. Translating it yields CAISESDIYEQYF.

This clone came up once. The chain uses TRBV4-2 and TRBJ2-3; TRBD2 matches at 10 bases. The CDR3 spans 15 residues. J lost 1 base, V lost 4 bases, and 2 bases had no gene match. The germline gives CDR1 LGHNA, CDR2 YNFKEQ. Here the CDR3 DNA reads TGTGCCAGCAGCCCTACTAGCGGGGGCACAGATACGCAGTATTTT. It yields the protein CASSPTSGGTDTQYF.

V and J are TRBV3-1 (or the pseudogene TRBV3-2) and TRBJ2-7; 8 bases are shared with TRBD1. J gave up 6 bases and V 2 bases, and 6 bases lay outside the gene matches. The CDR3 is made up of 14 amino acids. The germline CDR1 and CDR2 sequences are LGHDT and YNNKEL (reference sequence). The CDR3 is CASSQRAGGLEQYF. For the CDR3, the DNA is TGTGCCAGCAGCCAAAGGGCAGGGGGCCTCGAGCAGTACTTC.

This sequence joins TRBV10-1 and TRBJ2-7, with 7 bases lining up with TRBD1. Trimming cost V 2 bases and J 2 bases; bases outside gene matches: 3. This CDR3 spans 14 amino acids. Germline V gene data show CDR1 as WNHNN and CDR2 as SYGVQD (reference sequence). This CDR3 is CASSETGETYEQYF. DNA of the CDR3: TGCGCCAGCAGTGAGACAGGGGAAACCTACGAGCAGTACTTC.